What follows is one T cell receptor beta chain and its context. Its cognate antigen has yet to be identified. No base quality information exists; no much larger clone differs at one position. The immunoSEQ Assay, a bias-controlled multiplex PCR, was used to amplify TCRbeta CDR3 regions from genomic DNA. As for the authors' bioinformatics: The number of nucleated cells in each sample was estimated from the amplification of reference gene primers within the assay. Sequence reads were collapsed and filtered to measure the absolute abundance of every unique TCRbeta CDR3 rearrangement. Productive Simpson clonality was computed per sample as the square root of Simpson's diversity index over productive rearrangements. Not all clones reach the TCRdb copy of this immuneACCESS table, which keeps in-frame sequences only. Checked studies attribute under half of the gap to unresolved V genes and leave the rest unexplained. D and trimming were read from the DNA, whereas the V and J calls and clone size are those reported in that table. The sample table shows approximately 100,000 clones, and approximately 90% are seen once. The top ten hold 4% to 4.5% of the sample.

One collaborating source in Seattle enrolled patients during active infection and followed them longitudinally through the course of disease. Collaborating institutions collected whole blood in K2EDTA tubes following their own protocols. Collaborator samples were shipped for TCRbeta analysis as frozen whole blood, isolated PBMCs, or DNA extracted from either sample type. The data originate from a study of blood T cell repertoires in COVID-19 (dated by TCRdb to about 2020). Study-wide context: Samples covering the acute and convalescent phases of COVID-19 were provided by collaborators in the United States, Italy and Spain. The dataset comprised deeply sampled blood TCRbeta repertoires from subjects exposed to, actively infected with, or recovered from COVID-19. A de-identified subject ID, COVID-19 status, age in years and sex were almost always included in the sample metadata. The material from the prospective study consisted of cDNA or gDNA derived from T cells, B-cell-depleted T cells, or PBMCs. Where available, HLA class I and class II types were taken from metadata supplied by the sample provider and were not determined by assay-based typing. The repertoires were released in a freely available public database intended as a resource for research on the immune response to SARS-CoV-2. Samples were obtained from the ongoing ImmuneRACE study (first 160 participants) and from 1,254 subjects provided by 6 global collaborators. Study-wide conclusions, independent of this receptor: The quantity of clinical and demographic metadata differed by source and by participant and was supplied without curation.

The germline V gene gives CDR1 as MGHDK and CDR2 as SYGVNS. CDR3 length: 14 amino acids, cysteine to phenylalanine. Of the read, only the CDR3 DNA is kept; its 42 bases are in frame from base 1. The V and J ends are trimmed by 4 bases and 1 base, leaving 10 bases between them. The sequence links TRBV25-1 to TRBJ1-1, and TRBD1 may be the D gene, going by 5 matching bases. The receptor was isolated from a human donor with COVID-19, enrolled during active disease. The donor label of this sample is uncertain. Specimen: peripheral blood. The CDR3 reads CASSAFDRNTEAFF. DNA sequence: TGTGCCAGCAGTGCCTTCGACAGGAACACTGAAGCTTTCTTT. Joined to the reference TRBV25-1 and TRBJ1-1 proteins, this CDR3 gives the full variable domain: EADIYQTPRYLVIGTGKKITLECSQTMGHDKMYWYQQDPGMELHLIHYSYGVNSTEKGDLSSESTVSRIRTEHFPLTLESARPSHTSQYLCASSAFDRNTEAFFGQGTRLTVV.